This T cell receptor beta chain was captured in a study of blood T cell repertoires in COVID-19. Study context: The origin of the acute and convalescent COVID-19 samples was the United States, Italy and Spain. Nucleic acid was either cDNA or gDNA, and it came from T cells, B-cell-depleted T cells, or PBMCs.

Original methodology: Reference gene primer amplification yielded estimated nucleated cell counts. Method: immunoSEQ multiplex PCR; TCRdb's copy keeps in-frame clones and lacks some. That table is the source of V, J and clone size, and D and trimming were worked out from the DNA. The sample lists around 60,000 clones; about 76% were seen once. CDR1 MNHNY and CDR2 SVGAGI come from the germline V gene (reference sequence). This CDR3 has 16 residues. J gave up 7 bases and V 2 bases, and 6 bases lay outside the gene matches. The genes are TRBV6-6 and TRBJ1-6; 9 nucleotides align to TRBD1. This clonotype was obtained from a human donor in a cohort sampled during active COVID-19. Sequencing used peripheral blood. CDR3 region: CASSYTTTGGNSPLHF. The CDR3 DNA follows: TGTGCCAGCAGTTACACGACGACAGGGGGAAATTCACCCCTCCACTTT.